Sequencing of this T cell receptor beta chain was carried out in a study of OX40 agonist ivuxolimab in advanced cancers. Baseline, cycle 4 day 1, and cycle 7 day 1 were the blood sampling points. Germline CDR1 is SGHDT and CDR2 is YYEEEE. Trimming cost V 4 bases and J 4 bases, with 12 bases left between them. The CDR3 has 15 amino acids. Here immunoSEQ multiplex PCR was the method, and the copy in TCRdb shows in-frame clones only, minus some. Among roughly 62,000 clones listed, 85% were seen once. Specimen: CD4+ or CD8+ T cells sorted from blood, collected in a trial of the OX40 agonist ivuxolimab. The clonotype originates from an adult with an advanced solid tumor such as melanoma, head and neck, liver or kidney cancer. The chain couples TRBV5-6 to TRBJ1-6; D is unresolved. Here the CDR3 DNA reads TGTGCCAGCAGCCGGCTTGGGTCTTATAATTCACCCCTCCACTTT. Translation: CASSRLGSYNSPLHF.